Shown below are 28 T cell receptor beta chains from a single sample sequenced in a study of Ad26.COV2.S vaccination and SARS-CoV-2 variants (dated by TCRdb to the early 2020s). Library method: the immunoSEQ multiplex PCR assay. What TCRdb holds here is the immuneACCESS table cut down to in-frame rearrangements. Part of the clones is not present; checked against another copy, under half of the missing clones reflect an unresolved V gene, and the others are unexplained. Recorded for this sample are over 400,000 clones; 92% of them occurred a single time. The ten top clones hold 1.5% to 2% of the sample. The sample's treatment or condition label is to be understood as: 15 to 20 received Ad26.COV2.S at low or high dose, single or two shots; about 5 received placebo; per-sample allocation not given. Repertoires of vaccine and placebo recipients were sequenced from samples collected on day 63 after the first injection.

The sequenced sample was peripheral blood, obtained in a trial of Ad26.COV2.S vaccine versus placebo. The source of these receptors is a person aged 18-60 years who received the Ad26.COV2.S COVID-19 vaccine or a placebo.

The genes are TRBV6-4 and TRBJ2-3; no reliable D call. The V gene's germline CDR1 is MRHNA and CDR2 SNTAGT. The CDR3 covers 14 residues. The V gene lost 0 bases and the J gene lost 2 bases, with 6 bases spanning the gap. This CDR3 reads CASSDSWTTDTQYF. The CDR3 DNA follows: TGTGCCAGCAGTGACTCCTGGACCACAGATACGCAGTATTTT.

V is TRBV25-1 and J is TRBJ1-1; maybe TRBD1 (5 bases). The CDR3 runs 13 residues. V dropped 3 bases and J dropped 4 bases, with 9 bases sitting between them. Germline loops: CDR1 MGHDK, CDR2 SYGVNS. The DNA of the CDR3 is TGTGCCAGCAGTGATTACAGGACCACTGAAGCTTTCTTT. Translating it yields CASSDYRTTEAFF.

The chain is built from TRBV5-1 and TRBJ2-5; maybe TRBD2 (6 bases). The germline V and J ends were trimmed by 4 bases and 4 bases, with 17 bases remaining between them. The germline CDR1 and CDR2 sequences are SGHRS and YFSETQ. The CDR3 is 15 amino acids. CDR3 bases: TGCGCCAGCAGCCCACCGGGACGCGGGGTAGAGACCCAGTACTTC. This encodes CASSPPGRGVETQYF.

V usage is TRBV28 and J usage is TRBJ1-2; D is undetermined. Between the trimmed V and J ends, which lost 6 bases and 1 base, there was a span of 9 bases. CDR1 is MDHEN, CDR2 SYDVKM, per germline. This CDR3 is 13 amino acids long. In DNA, the CDR3 is TGTGCCAGCAGCCTGGGCATTAACTATGGCTACACCTTC. Amino acid sequence: CASSLGINYGYTF.

The chain employs TRBV27 and TRBJ1-1, with TRBD1 matching 9 bases. This CDR3 region has 22 residues. V lost 2 bases to trimming and J lost 6 bases; unmatched junction nucleotides: 28. CDR1 is MNHEY, CDR2 SMNVEV, per germline (reference sequence). CDR3 residues: CASSLTGTGRKEGPTGRSEAFF. The CDR3 DNA follows: TGTGCCAGCAGTTTAACCGGGACAGGGAGGAAAGAGGGCCCGACTGGTCGCTCTGAAGCTTTCTTT.

This chain links TRBV27 with TRBJ2-7, with 8 bases aligning to TRBD2. Germline V gene lookup returns CDR1 MNHEY and CDR2 SMNVEV (reference sequence). The CDR3 runs to 13 residues. After removal of 5 bases from V and 3 bases from J, the junction contained 3 bases not matched to a gene. The CDR3 protein is CASSPTSGYEQYF. The CDR3 DNA reads TGTGCCAGCAGTCCTACTAGCGGCTACGAGCAGTACTTC.

The chain recombines TRBV28 with TRBJ2-7; unclear D gene. The length of the CDR3 is 15 residues. V dropped 6 bases and J dropped 4 bases, with 19 bases sitting between them. The germline gives CDR1 MDHEN, CDR2 SYDVKM. The CDR3 region is CASSPQTSLPYEQYF. CDR3 bases: TGTGCCAGCAGCCCTCAAACCAGCCTCCCATACGAGCAGTACTTC. Full variable domain (rest looked up from reference TRBV28 and TRBJ2-7): DVKVTQSSRYLVKRTGEKVFLECVQDMDHENMFWYRQDPGLGLRLIYFSYDVKMKEKGDIPEGYSVSREKKERFSLILESASTNQTSMYLCASSPQTSLPYEQYFGPGTRLTVT.

V usage is TRBV4-1 and J usage is TRBJ1-2, with TRBD1 identical over 7 bases. The J segment lost 4 bases and the V segment lost 3 bases, leaving 8 bases of the junction unmatched. The length of the CDR3 is 15 residues. Germline V lookup: CDR1 MGHRA, CDR2 YSYEKL. The CDR3 is CASSQVQGGGYGYTF. In DNA, the CDR3 is TGCGCCAGCAGCCAGGTGCAGGGGGGAGGCTATGGCTACACCTTC.

This sequence joins TRBV6-4 and TRBJ2-1; D possibly matches TRBD1 or TRBD2 (7 bases each). With 0 bases removed from V and 6 bases from J, the gap between germline ends came to 12 bases. Looked up from germline, CDR1 is MRHNA and CDR2 is SNTAGT. The CDR3 has 15 amino acids. The CDR3 DNA sequence: TGTGCCAGCAGTGACTCGCAGGGGGGGTTCAATGAGCAGTTCTTC. Amino acids: CASSDSQGGFNEQFF.

The chain joins TRBV13 to TRBJ1-5; 10 nucleotides align to TRBD1. The junction had 6 bases not matched to a gene; V was cut back by 5 bases and J by 2 bases. The CDR3 sequence is 16 residues long. The V gene's germline CDR1 is PRHDT and CDR2 FYEKMQ (reference sequence). CDR3 loop: CASSQRQGARNQPQHF. In DNA, the CDR3 is TGTGCCAGCAGCCAGAGACAGGGGGCTCGCAATCAGCCCCAGCATTTT.

V is TRBV9 and J is TRBJ1-6, with no clear D. Trimming removed 1 base at V and 5 bases at J, with 10 bases between. Germline CDR1 SGDLS, CDR2 YYNGEE. The CDR3 loop spans 15 amino acids. CDR3 loop: CASSVHPRDNSPLHF. The CDR3 DNA sequence: TGTGCCAGCAGCGTACACCCGCGGGATAATTCACCCCTCCACTTT.

The V call is TRBV14, the J call TRBJ2-7, with 7 bases matching TRBD1. V lost 4 bases, J lost 5 bases, and 5 bases stayed unmatched. The CDR3 runs 13 residues. The germline V gene has CDR1 SGHDN and CDR2 FVKESK. DNA for the CDR3: TGTGCCAGCAGCCCGACAGGGTTCCACGAGCAGTACTTC. This gives the protein CASSPTGFHEQYF.

The rearrangement links TRBV4-1 to TRBJ1-6; D gene ambiguous. Looked up from germline, CDR1 is MGHRA and CDR2 is YSYEKL. The CDR3 extends over 15 amino acids. V was shortened by 0 bases and J by 9 bases, with 12 bases between the two germline ends. CDR3 nucleotide sequence: TGCGCCAGCAGCCAAGAGCAAGTGGGAGGTTCACCCCTCCACTTT. Translation gives CASSQEQVGGSPLHF.

The genes are TRBV30 and TRBJ1-1; 8 nucleotides agree with TRBD1. The CDR3 runs to 14 residues. Germline assignment: CDR1 GTSNPN and CDR2 SVGIG (reference sequence). Trimming cost V 4 bases and J 4 bases; bases outside gene matches: 8. CDR3 in DNA: TGTGCCTGGACCAGGACAGGGAGCATCACTGAAGCTTTCTTT. It yields the protein CAWTRTGSITEAFF.

In its sample, this clone was seen once. The rearrangement joins TRBV25-1 to TRBJ1-4, with 7 bases matching TRBD1. The CDR3 loop spans 13 amino acids. V shed 8 bases, J shed 4 bases, and the junction held 4 bases outside the gene matches. CDR1 is MGHDK, CDR2 SYGVNS, per germline. CDR3 sequence: CASGGTVNEKLFF. The CDR3 coding sequence is TGTGCCAGCGGGGGGACAGTTAATGAAAAACTGTTTTTT.

The chain links TRBV28 to TRBJ1-4; no definite D call. The V end was cut by 5 bases, the J end by 7 bases, with 14 bases between. Germline values: CDR1 MDHEN, CDR2 SYDVKM. CDR3 length: 14 residues. This CDR3 reads CASSQHKGGEKLFF. CDR3 nucleotide sequence: TGTGCCAGCAGTCAACATAAAGGAGGTGAAAAACTGTTTTTT.

The V call is TRBV28, the J call TRBJ2-5; the D is unclear. Germline V gives CDR1 MDHEN, CDR2 SYDVKM. Between the trimmed V and J ends, which lost 3 bases and 0 bases, there was a span of 8 bases. The CDR3 length is 14 residues. For the CDR3, the DNA is TGTGCCAGCAGTTTGGTAGGGTACCAAGAGACCCAGTACTTC. It translates to CASSLVGYQETQYF.

The rearrangement links TRBV15 to TRBJ2-3, with D perhaps matching TRBD1 (6 bases). V lost 5 bases and J 2 bases, leaving 14 bases between the germline ends. The CDR3 contains 15 residues. CDR1 and CDR2 from the germline V gene are LNHNV and YYDKDF (reference sequence). The CDR3 DNA reads as TGTGCCACCAGCCTAACTAGGGGGAACACAGATACGCAGTATTTT. Translating it yields CATSLTRGNTDTQYF.

The J gene is TRBJ2-3, the V gene TRBV6-5; a weak D match, TRBD1 (6 bases). This CDR3 contains 16 residues. Between the trimmed V and J ends, which lost 0 bases and 8 bases, there was a span of 18 bases. Germline CDR1 and CDR2: MNHEY and SVGAGI. The CDR3 here is CASSYSPQGSSGTQYF. CDR3 coding DNA: TGTGCCAGCAGTTACTCACCACAGGGCTCATCGGGTACGCAGTATTTT.

This clone has only a few counts. This chain joins TRBV21-1 and TRBJ2-2. TRBV21-1 is a pseudogene locus. This CDR3 comprises 16 residues. As DNA, the CDR3 is TGTGCCAGCAGCAAAGAGGAACCGGGGGCAGACGGGGAGCTGTTTTTT. Translated: CASSKEEPGADGELFF.

The chain links TRBV7-9 to TRBJ1-2; D is ambiguous. Germline loops: CDR1 SEHNR, CDR2 FQNEAQ (reference sequence). The CDR3 extends over 12 amino acids. V was pared by 4 bases and J by 8 bases, with 11 bases between. The CDR3: CASSSVMGGYTF. In nucleotides, the CDR3 is TGTGCCAGCAGCTCTGTCATGGGAGGCTACACCTTC.

This chain joins TRBV10-3 and TRBJ1-5; D is perhaps TRBD1 (5 bases). CDR1 and CDR2 from the germline V gene are ENHRY and SYGVKD. This CDR3 is built from 15 residues. The V gene lost 2 bases and the J gene lost 0 bases, with 8 bases spanning the gap. The DNA of the CDR3 is TGTGCCATCAGTGAGGGCAGGGCTAGCAATCAGCCCCAGCATTTT. It translates to CAISEGRASNQPQHF.

This clone came up once. V and J are TRBV30 and TRBJ2-7; TRBD1 aligns across 8 bases. Trimming removed 1 base from V and 2 bases from J; junction bases left unmatched: 10. The CDR3 runs 16 residues. The germline gives CDR1 GTSNPN, CDR2 SVGIG (reference sequence). The CDR3 sequence: CAWSAPRQGPTYEQYF. CDR3 bases: TGTGCCTGGAGTGCTCCCAGACAGGGGCCAACCTACGAGCAGTACTTC.

The genes are TRBV14 and TRBJ1-1, with D perhaps matching TRBD1 (5 bases). This CDR3 comprises 14 residues. Germline lookup yields CDR1 SGHDN and CDR2 FVKESK. V was pared by 4 bases and J by 0 bases, with 9 bases between. This CDR3 is CASSLAGMNTEAFF. The CDR3 region has the DNA TGTGCCAGCAGCCTAGCAGGGATGAACACTGAAGCTTTCTTT.

The rearrangement joins TRBV4-3 to TRBJ2-3; no clear D gene. Trimming took off 1 base at V and 0 bases at J, with 8 bases between the two ends. Germline V gives CDR1 LGHNA, CDR2 YSLEER. CDR3 length: 15 residues. CDR3 amino acids: CASSQGPTSTDTQYF. The CDR3 coding sequence is TGCGCCAGCAGCCAAGGGCCCACTAGCACAGATACGCAGTATTTT.

The chain has TRBV15 and TRBJ2-7; 8 bases match TRBD2. J gave up 7 bases and V 5 bases, and 7 bases lay outside the gene matches. Germline V CDR1 and CDR2: LNHNV, YYDKDF (reference sequence). The CDR3 covers 13 residues. The CDR3, as DNA: TGTGCCACCAGCGCCGGGGGGGGCGGAGAGCAGTACTTC. Translating it yields CATSAGGGGEQYF.

The chain combines TRBV19 with TRBJ2-7, with 11 positions matching TRBD1. This CDR3 is 15 amino acids long. The V and J ends lost 5 bases and 4 bases, in that order; junction bases with no gene match: 7. CDR1 is LNHDA, CDR2 SQIVND, per germline (reference sequence). This CDR3 reads CASSFGQGALYEQYF. The DNA for the CDR3 is TGTGCCAGTAGTTTTGGACAGGGGGCCCTGTACGAGCAGTACTTC.

The V and J genes are TRBV2 and TRBJ2-7, with a possible D match to TRBD1 (5 bases). The length of the CDR3 is 11 residues. V was shortened by 2 bases and J by 12 bases, with 11 bases between the two germline ends. Per germline, CDR1 SNHLY and CDR2 FYNNEI. In nucleotides, the CDR3 is TGTGCCAGCAGTGAATCCAGGGTATCGTACTTC. Encoded protein: CASSESRVSYF.